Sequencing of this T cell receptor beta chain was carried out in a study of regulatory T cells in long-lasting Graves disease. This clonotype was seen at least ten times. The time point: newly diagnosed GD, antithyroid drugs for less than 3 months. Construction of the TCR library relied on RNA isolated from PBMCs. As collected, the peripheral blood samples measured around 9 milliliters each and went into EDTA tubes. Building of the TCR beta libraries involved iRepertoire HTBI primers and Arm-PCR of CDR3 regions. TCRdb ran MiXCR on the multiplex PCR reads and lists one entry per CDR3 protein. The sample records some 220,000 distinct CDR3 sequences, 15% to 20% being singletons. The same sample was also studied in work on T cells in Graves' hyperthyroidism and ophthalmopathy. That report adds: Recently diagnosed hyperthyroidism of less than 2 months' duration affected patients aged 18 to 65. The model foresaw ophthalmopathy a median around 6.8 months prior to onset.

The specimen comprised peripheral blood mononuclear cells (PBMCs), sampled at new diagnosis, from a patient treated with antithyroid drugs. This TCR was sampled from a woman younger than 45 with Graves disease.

CDR3 loop: CASTPLSSRSSDEQFF. The CDR3 DNA reads TGTGCCAGCACCCCTTTAAGCAGCAGGTCGTCCGATGAGCAGTTCTTC. The V and J genes are TRBV11-2 and TRBJ2-1; the D is unclear. V lost 7 bases to trimming and J lost 8 bases, with 24 bases between them. There are 16 residues in the CDR3. CDR1 and CDR2 from the germline V gene are SGHAT and FQNNGV.